This is a list of T cell receptor beta chains from one sample in a study of T-cell memory formation after mild COVID-19. TCRdb analysed the 5' RACE reads with MiXCR anew, one entry per CDR3 protein. This sample has around 130,000 distinct CDR3 sequences, with 16% found just once. The sequencing input was PBMCs or a T cell subset sorted from them (not recorded which). These receptors originate from an adult woman who had mild COVID-19 (a few samples of this study predate the infection). Cell type and time point are not known. Each CDR3 is given with its conserved first and last residue. Each record gives: CDR3 protein, J gene, V gene.

cdr3_aa: CASSFGTSAAGNTIYF; j_call: TRBJ1-3; v_call: TRBV5-1
cdr3_aa: CASSVLSGGAGNTIYF; j_call: TRBJ1-3; v_call: TRBV9
cdr3_aa: CASSLSRGNRYEQYF; j_call: TRBJ2-7; v_call: TRBV19
cdr3_aa: CSAKNQGPEANQPQHF; j_call: TRBJ1-5; v_call: TRBV20-1
cdr3_aa: CASSLNSETGELFF; j_call: TRBJ2-2; v_call: TRBV5-1
cdr3_aa: CASSFSDSPYGYTF; j_call: TRBJ1-2; v_call: TRBV27
cdr3_aa: CASSLAGTGNNYGYTF; j_call: TRBJ1-2; v_call: TRBV5-1
cdr3_aa: CASSQEGLTQYF; j_call: TRBJ2-3; v_call: TRBV14
cdr3_aa: CASSQGPGLNTEAFF; j_call: TRBJ1-1; v_call: TRBV4-1
cdr3_aa: CASSPGTSYEQYF; j_call: TRBJ2-7; v_call: TRBV11-2
cdr3_aa: CAEQQGSYGYTF; j_call: TRBJ1-2; v_call: TRBV30
cdr3_aa: CASSSQGDTEAFF; j_call: TRBJ1-1; v_call: TRBV7-3
cdr3_aa: CASSPFPGSESEQFF; j_call: TRBJ2-1; v_call: TRBV7-3
cdr3_aa: CASSRGLAGGKETQYF; j_call: TRBJ2-5; v_call: TRBV4-2
cdr3_aa: CASSLSSGNEGYTF; j_call: TRBJ1-2; v_call: TRBV5-5
cdr3_aa: CASSRGGAGPNEQFF; j_call: TRBJ2-1; v_call: TRBV27
cdr3_aa: CASSQASSGGTYEQYF; j_call: TRBJ2-7; v_call: TRBV4-1
cdr3_aa: CASSDVAGFGVRTYEQYF; j_call: TRBJ2-7; v_call: TRBV2
cdr3_aa: CASSERRESGSHEQYF; j_call: TRBJ2-7; v_call: TRBV25-1
cdr3_aa: CATSLLEGGEQFF; j_call: TRBJ2-1; v_call: TRBV24-1
cdr3_aa: CASTYRASSTDTQYF; j_call: TRBJ2-3; v_call: TRBV7-2
cdr3_aa: CAWTQTPLAESTDTQYF; j_call: TRBJ2-3; v_call: TRBV30
cdr3_aa: CASSLTGGAYNSPLHF; j_call: TRBJ1-6; v_call: TRBV7-8
cdr3_aa: CASSLVTPMEQYF; j_call: TRBJ2-7; v_call: TRBV7-9
cdr3_aa: CASSPSRGPSLLHF; j_call: TRBJ1-6; v_call: TRBV12-3/TRBV12-4
cdr3_aa: CASSLALDEQFF; j_call: TRBJ2-1; v_call: TRBV7-8
cdr3_aa: CASSHMTGMNTEAFF; j_call: TRBJ1-1; v_call: TRBV4-2
cdr3_aa: CASTGARDASVDGNYGYTF; j_call: TRBJ1-2; v_call: TRBV9
cdr3_aa: CASSRVDRTGGSPLHF; j_call: TRBJ1-6; v_call: TRBV6-2/TRBV6-3
cdr3_aa: CASSPPGSGGFNTQYF; j_call: TRBJ2-3; v_call: TRBV7-9
cdr3_aa: CASSLSSGGGSETQYF; j_call: TRBJ2-5; v_call: TRBV5-1
cdr3_aa: CASSLSRTQYF; j_call: TRBJ2-5; v_call: TRBV28
cdr3_aa: CASSLAASFQETQYF; j_call: TRBJ2-5; v_call: TRBV5-1
cdr3_aa: CASSLLLGPGELFF; j_call: TRBJ2-2; v_call: TRBV27
cdr3_aa: CASDYLRESRGF; j_call: TRBJ2-3; v_call: TRBV7-9
cdr3_aa: CAWSTGADTQYF; j_call: TRBJ2-3; v_call: TRBV30
cdr3_aa: CASSQSGQLAGGPYNEQFF; j_call: TRBJ2-1; v_call: TRBV4-1
cdr3_aa: CASSLDSSYGYTF; j_call: TRBJ1-2; v_call: TRBV5-5
cdr3_aa: CASSSQSAAYGYTF; j_call: TRBJ1-2; v_call: TRBV7-9
cdr3_aa: CASSRGTGNSPLHF; j_call: TRBJ1-6; v_call: TRBV5-1
cdr3_aa: CASSSQGWLRITEAFF; j_call: TRBJ1-1; v_call: TRBV6-6
cdr3_aa: CASSQTLEAQYF; j_call: TRBJ2-3; v_call: TRBV6-5
cdr3_aa: CASSELNTEAFF; j_call: TRBJ1-1; v_call: TRBV18
cdr3_aa: CASSLASGLNTEAFF; j_call: TRBJ1-1; v_call: TRBV3-1
cdr3_aa: CASSQTSGTDTQYF; j_call: TRBJ2-3; v_call: TRBV18
cdr3_aa: CASSFQGVGTEAFF; j_call: TRBJ1-1; v_call: TRBV7-2
cdr3_aa: CASSSTGGRKLFF; j_call: TRBJ1-4; v_call: TRBV7-9
cdr3_aa: CASSQDRRGRYYEQYF; j_call: TRBJ2-7; v_call: TRBV4-2
cdr3_aa: CASSQAGLGLTEAFF; j_call: TRBJ1-1; v_call: TRBV5-6
cdr3_aa: CSVEGLRGTQYF; j_call: TRBJ2-5; v_call: TRBV29-1
cdr3_aa: CASGPGQGLRNEQFF; j_call: TRBJ2-1; v_call: TRBV5-1
cdr3_aa: CSARETARNEKLFF; j_call: TRBJ1-4; v_call: TRBV20-1
cdr3_aa: CSARVGQGARGQPQHF; j_call: TRBJ1-5; v_call: TRBV20-1
cdr3_aa: CASSWGMNTEAFF; j_call: TRBJ1-1; v_call: TRBV12-3/TRBV12-4